Below, 10 T cell receptor beta chains from the same sample are listed, as sequenced in a study of shared clonotypes between healthy human individuals. Sequenced by immunoSEQ multiplex PCR; TCRdb stores in-frame clones only, minus some. The sample has 530,000 or so clones, about 79% seen once; the top ten hold about 12%. Sequences were obtained from PBMCs. These TCRs come from a woman in her thirties or forties in good health. Some clones in this sample may be carry-over from other donors' samples.

Concerning this clone itself: The same CDR3 is also encoded by other DNA sequences in this sample. This chain joins TRBV7-2 and TRBJ2-2, with D hard to call. Germline loops: CDR1 SGHTA, CDR2 FQGNSA. V shed 1 base and J shed 1 base, with 4 bases lying between them. The CDR3 contains 14 residues. The CDR3 region is CASSLGRNTGELFF. The DNA for the CDR3 is TGTGCCAGCAGCTTAGGGCGGAACACCGGGGAGCTGTTTTTT.

V gene TRBV21-1 combines with J gene TRBJ2-7; TRBD1 is taken as the D call from the table, unchecked against the DNA. TRBV21-1 has pseudogene status. The CDR3 sequence is 15 residues long. The CDR3 spells CASRDRGPVGDEQYF. The CDR3 DNA sequence: TGTGCCAGCAGAGACAGGGGGCCCGTCGGGGACGAGCAGTACTTC.

This clone was seen only once. The J gene is TRBJ2-7, the V gene TRBV18; TRBD2 matches 15 bases. The length of the CDR3 is 17 residues. Germline trimming cut 1 base from V and 6 bases from J; bases unmatched to any gene: 7. Germline lookup yields CDR1 KGHSH and CDR2 LQKENI. Here the CDR3 DNA reads TGTGCCAGCTCACCACTGGCGGGACTAGCGGGAGGTACCGAGCAGTACTTC. Amino acids: CASSPLAGLAGGTEQYF.

This clone came up many times. The sample contains more than one DNA sequence encoding this CDR3. This chain joins TRBV27 and TRBJ2-3; D unresolved. Germline V lookup: CDR1 MNHEY, CDR2 SMNVEV (reference sequence). The CDR3 totals 12 residues. Between the trimmed V and J ends, which lost 6 bases and 0 bases, there was a span of 4 bases. The CDR3 reads CASSPSTDTQYF. The CDR3 DNA is TGTGCCAGCAGCCCTAGCACAGATACGCAGTATTTT.

Comment on this clone: The sample holds other DNA sequences that translate to the same CDR3. The rearrangement links TRBV5-1 to TRBJ1-2, with 9 bases that match TRBD1. V lost 0 bases, J lost 4 bases, and 4 bases stayed unmatched. The germline gives CDR1 SGHRS, CDR2 YFSETQ. There are 15 residues in the CDR3. CDR3 in DNA: TGCGCCAGCAGCTTGGAAGGGACAGGGACCTATGGCTACACCTTC. It codes for CASSLEGTGTYGYTF.

The DNA for the CDR3 is TGCAGTGCTCTGAGGAACACTGAAGCTTTCTTT. This codes for CSALRNTEAFF. V usage is TRBV20-1 and J usage is TRBJ1-1; D remains ambiguous. This CDR3 is 11 amino acids long. Trimming stripped 5 bases from V and 1 base from J, with 5 bases between. Germline V CDR1 and CDR2: DFQATT, SNEGSKA (reference sequence).

The rearrangement links TRBV29-1 to TRBJ2-7; 10 positions match TRBD2. With V trimmed by 2 bases and J by 2 bases, 0 bases remained unmatched. The CDR3 is 13 residues long. CDR1 and CDR2 from the germline V gene are SQVTM and ANQGSEA. The CDR3 DNA reads TGCAGCGTTGAAAGCGGGAGGGCCTACGAGCAGTACTTC. As protein: CSVESGRAYEQYF.

This chain joins TRBV5-1 and TRBJ2-2; tentatively, D is TRBD2 (6 bases). Trimming removed 2 bases from V and 4 bases from J, with 9 bases in between. The germline gives CDR1 SGHRS, CDR2 YFSETQ. The CDR3 totals 14 residues. CDR3 DNA: TGCGCCAGCAGCTTCGGAGGGATCACCGGGGAGCTGTTTTTT. This encodes CASSFGGITGELFF.

The rearrangement links TRBV6-1 to TRBJ2-7; possible D gene TRBD1, 6 bases. This CDR3 spans 15 amino acids. Germline V gene sequence: CDR1 MNHNS, CDR2 SASEGT. V lost 4 bases to trimming and J lost 3 bases, with 16 bases between them. Here the CDR3 DNA reads TGTGCCAGCAGTGCCAGACAGGTCTTAAACTACGAGCAGTACTTC. Its protein product is CASSARQVLNYEQYF.

The J gene is TRBJ2-6, the V gene TRBV13; tentatively, D is TRBD1 or TRBD2 (5 bases each). V shed 8 bases and J shed 1 base, with 6 bases lying between them. The CDR3 sequence is 13 residues long. Germline CDR1 is PRHDT and CDR2 is FYEKMQ (reference sequence). The CDR3 DNA reads TGTGCCAGCGGGGGTTCTGGGGCCAACGTCCTGACTTTC. As protein: CASGGSGANVLTF.